The rows below give T cell receptor beta chains drawn from one sample of a study of shared clonotypes between healthy human individuals. Only in-frame clones appear in the TCRdb table, and some are missing; sequencing was by immunoSEQ multiplex PCR. The table records hundreds of thousands of clones, roughly three quarters of them present only once. Sample: PBMCs. These TCRs come from a woman aged 40 to 50 in good health. Some clones in this sample may be carry-over from other donors' samples. Each CDR3 is given with its conserved first and last residue. The order of the fields is V gene, D gene, J gene, CDR3 length, clone size, CDR3 DNA, CDR3 protein. The D gene is left open where the match is weak. The size field is filled for only some rows; it gives once, few, many or a size class.

v_call: TRBV29-1; d_call: TRBD1; j_call: TRBJ1-1; cdr3_length: 14; clone_size: -; cdr3_nt: TGCAGCGTTGATAAAGCGGACAGGATATCTGAAGCTTTCTTT; cdr3_aa: CSVDKADRISEAFF
v_call: TRBV7-7; d_call: TRBD1; j_call: TRBJ2-7; cdr3_length: 13; clone_size: once; cdr3_nt: TGTGCCAGCAGCTTGGACAGGGACGGAGAGCAGTACTTC; cdr3_aa: CASSLDRDGEQYF
v_call: TRBV9; d_call: TRBD2; j_call: TRBJ2-2; cdr3_length: 17; clone_size: -; cdr3_nt: TGTGCCAGCAGCACCTCGCGGACTAGCGGTAACACCGGGGAGCTGTTTTTT; cdr3_aa: CASSTSRTSGNTGELFF
v_call: TRBV28; d_call: TRBD1; j_call: TRBJ2-5; cdr3_length: 18; clone_size: -; cdr3_nt: TGTGCCAGCAGTCCAATTTACGACTCAAGGGGGCGGTTAGAGACCCAGTACTTC; cdr3_aa: CASSPIYDSRGRLETQYF
v_call: TRBV6-1; d_call: -; j_call: TRBJ1-5; cdr3_length: 13; clone_size: -; cdr3_nt: TGTGCCAGCTATTCGGGGACGGGTCAGCCCCAGCATTTT; cdr3_aa: CASYSGTGQPQHF
v_call: TRBV5-1; d_call: TRBD2; j_call: TRBJ2-3; cdr3_length: 14; clone_size: -; cdr3_nt: TGCGCCAGCAGCTTTAGCGGGCCCACAGATACGCAGTATTTT; cdr3_aa: CASSFSGPTDTQYF
v_call: TRBV19; d_call: TRBD1; j_call: TRBJ1-5; cdr3_length: 16; clone_size: -; cdr3_nt: TGTGCCAGTAGTTGGGTTGTGGGGGACAGGCGACAGCCCCAGCATTTT; cdr3_aa: CASSWVVGDRRQPQHF
v_call: TRBV30; d_call: TRBD1; j_call: TRBJ2-3; cdr3_length: 15; clone_size: -; cdr3_nt: TGTGCCTCCCGGGGACAGGGGCTGGCCACAGATACGCAGTATTTT; cdr3_aa: CASRGQGLATDTQYF
v_call: TRBV6-1; d_call: -; j_call: TRBJ1-2; cdr3_length: 13; clone_size: few; cdr3_nt: TGTGCCAGCACAGTGGGTTTGTCCTATGGCTACACCTTC; cdr3_aa: CASTVGLSYGYTF
v_call: TRBV10-1; d_call: TRBD2; j_call: TRBJ2-3; cdr3_length: 19; clone_size: -; cdr3_nt: TGCGCCAGCAGCTCTGTCAGAGGCCTAGCGGGAAAGTCCACAGATACGCAGTATTTT; cdr3_aa: CASSSVRGLAGKSTDTQYF
v_call: TRBV4-1; d_call: -; j_call: TRBJ1-5; cdr3_length: 13; clone_size: few; cdr3_nt: TGCGCCAGCAGCCAGGCCGGTAGTCAGCCCCAGCATTTT; cdr3_aa: CASSQAGSQPQHF
v_call: TRBV19; d_call: TRBD1; j_call: TRBJ2-3; cdr3_length: 15; clone_size: -; cdr3_nt: TGTGCCAGTAGTATAGTGCAGGGGGCAGGAGATACGCAGTATTTT; cdr3_aa: CASSIVQGAGDTQYF
v_call: TRBV11-3; d_call: -; j_call: TRBJ2-5; cdr3_length: 15; clone_size: -; cdr3_nt: TGTGCCAGCAGCTTAACAGGGACGGGCCAAGAGACCCAGTACTTC; cdr3_aa: CASSLTGTGQETQYF
v_call: TRBV19; d_call: -; j_call: TRBJ2-4; cdr3_length: 13; clone_size: -; cdr3_nt: TGTGCCAGTAGTAGCGGGAAGGGGAACATTCAGTACTTC; cdr3_aa: CASSSGKGNIQYF
v_call: TRBV4-2; d_call: -; j_call: TRBJ2-5; cdr3_length: 15; clone_size: -; cdr3_nt: TGTGCCAGCAGCCAAGATCTCAGGGGCCAAGAGACCCAGTACTTC; cdr3_aa: CASSQDLRGQETQYF
v_call: TRBV7-9; d_call: TRBD1; j_call: TRBJ2-7; cdr3_length: 14; clone_size: few; cdr3_nt: TGTGCCAGCCGCCGTTCAGGGGGCATGTCGGAGCAGTACTTC; cdr3_aa: CASRRSGGMSEQYF
v_call: TRBV5-1; d_call: -; j_call: TRBJ1-5; cdr3_length: 15; clone_size: -; cdr3_nt: TGCGCCAGCAGCTTGTTGGGGGGAACAACTGAACCCCAGCATTTT; cdr3_aa: CASSLLGGTTEPQHF
v_call: TRBV7-9; d_call: TRBD2; j_call: TRBJ2-5; cdr3_length: 17; clone_size: -; cdr3_nt: TGTGCCAGCAGCTTGGGGACTAGCGGGAGGATCGGGGAGACCCAGTACTTC; cdr3_aa: CASSLGTSGRIGETQYF
v_call: TRBV19; d_call: -; j_call: TRBJ2-1; cdr3_length: 15; clone_size: -; cdr3_nt: TGTGCCAGTAGTATACAGGGGATCCCAGTAAATGAGCAGTTCTTC; cdr3_aa: CASSIQGIPVNEQFF
v_call: TRBV9; d_call: -; j_call: TRBJ1-2; cdr3_length: 14; clone_size: once; cdr3_nt: TGTGCCAGCAGCGTAGAAGCAGGGCGGCATGGCTACACCTTC; cdr3_aa: CASSVEAGRHGYTF
v_call: TRBV18; d_call: -; j_call: TRBJ2-3; cdr3_length: 16; clone_size: -; cdr3_nt: TGTGCCAGCTCACCACCCGGCGGGATCAGCACAGATACGCAGTATTTT; cdr3_aa: CASSPPGGISTDTQYF
v_call: TRBV18; d_call: TRBD1; j_call: TRBJ1-2; cdr3_length: 14; clone_size: -; cdr3_nt: TGTGCCAGCTCACCTCAAGGACAGGTTGGCGGCTACACCTTC; cdr3_aa: CASSPQGQVGGYTF
v_call: TRBV9; d_call: -; j_call: TRBJ1-3; cdr3_length: 15; clone_size: -; cdr3_nt: TGTGCCAGCAGCGTAGCAGGAGACTCTGGAAACACCATATATTTT; cdr3_aa: CASSVAGDSGNTIYF
v_call: TRBV5-6; d_call: TRBD1; j_call: TRBJ2-3; cdr3_length: 16; clone_size: -; cdr3_nt: TGTGCCAGCAGCTTCACAGGGGCCTCTAGCACAGATACGCAGTATTTT; cdr3_aa: CASSFTGASSTDTQYF
v_call: TRBV6-5; d_call: -; j_call: TRBJ1-1; cdr3_length: 14; clone_size: -; cdr3_nt: TGTGCCAGCAGTTACTCGACAGGGAACACTGAAGCTTTCTTT; cdr3_aa: CASSYSTGNTEAFF
v_call: TRBV7-6; d_call: -; j_call: TRBJ2-3; cdr3_length: 14; clone_size: -; cdr3_nt: TGTGCCAGCAGCAGTCGGGACTCAGGGGATACGCAGTATTTT; cdr3_aa: CASSSRDSGDTQYF
v_call: TRBV7-6; d_call: -; j_call: TRBJ1-4; cdr3_length: 17; clone_size: many; cdr3_nt: TGTGCCAGCAGCTCAACCTGGGGGCCTGCAACTAATGAAAAACTGTTTTTT; cdr3_aa: CASSSTWGPATNEKLFF
v_call: TRBV27; d_call: -; j_call: TRBJ1-5; cdr3_length: 14; clone_size: -; cdr3_nt: TGTGCCAGCAGTTTGAGGGGTGGCAATCAGCCCCAGCATTTT; cdr3_aa: CASSLRGGNQPQHF
v_call: TRBV6-6; d_call: TRBD1; j_call: TRBJ1-2; cdr3_length: 15; clone_size: -; cdr3_nt: TGTGCCAGCAGACGCGACAGGGCAGAGGGCTATGGCTACACCTTC; cdr3_aa: CASRRDRAEGYGYTF
v_call: TRBV10-1; d_call: TRBD1; j_call: TRBJ2-3; cdr3_length: 20; clone_size: -; cdr3_nt: TGCGCCAGCAGTCCCGCCACAGGGGTAGGCCGTATTACTAGCACAGATACGCAGTATTTT; cdr3_aa: CASSPATGVGRITSTDTQYF
v_call: TRBV11-2; d_call: -; j_call: TRBJ2-3; cdr3_length: 15; clone_size: -; cdr3_nt: TGTGCCAGCAGCCTGAATTCGGGTTCCACAGATACGCAGTATTTT; cdr3_aa: CASSLNSGSTDTQYF
v_call: TRBV6-1; d_call: -; j_call: TRBJ2-1; cdr3_length: 17; clone_size: -; cdr3_nt: TGTGCCAGCAGTGTACAGGCGGGGTCTCCTCCCTACAATGAGCAGTTCTTC; cdr3_aa: CASSVQAGSPPYNEQFF
v_call: TRBV7-2; d_call: -; j_call: TRBJ2-3; cdr3_length: 14; clone_size: -; cdr3_nt: TGTGCCAGCAGCTTAGACGGGGCCACAGATACGCAGTATTTT; cdr3_aa: CASSLDGATDTQYF
v_call: TRBV28; d_call: TRBD2; j_call: TRBJ2-1; cdr3_length: 14; clone_size: -; cdr3_nt: TGTGCCAGCAGTTTCCCCGCTCTAGCGGGTGAGCAGTTCTTC; cdr3_aa: CASSFPALAGEQFF
v_call: TRBV6-1; d_call: -; j_call: TRBJ2-2; cdr3_length: 15; clone_size: -; cdr3_nt: TGTGCCAGCAGTGGAGCCCGCGATGCACTCGGGGAGCTGTTTTTT; cdr3_aa: CASSGARDALGELFF
v_call: TRBV7-2; d_call: TRBD2; j_call: TRBJ2-3; cdr3_length: 15; clone_size: -; cdr3_nt: TGTGCCAGCAGCACCCGGACTAGCGGCACAGATACGCAGTATTTT; cdr3_aa: CASSTRTSGTDTQYF
v_call: TRBV27; d_call: -; j_call: TRBJ2-2; cdr3_length: 14; clone_size: -; cdr3_nt: TGTGCCAGCAGTCCGGGACACCGCACCGGGGAGCTGTTTTTT; cdr3_aa: CASSPGHRTGELFF
v_call: TRBV6-1; d_call: TRBD2; j_call: TRBJ2-1; cdr3_length: 16; clone_size: -; cdr3_nt: TGTGCCAGCAGTGACCTCAGCGGGAGTTCCCCCAGTGAGCAGTTCTTC; cdr3_aa: CASSDLSGSSPSEQFF
v_call: TRBV28; d_call: -; j_call: TRBJ2-7; cdr3_length: 11; clone_size: -; cdr3_nt: TGTGCCAGCAGCCCCCAATACGAGCAGTACTTC; cdr3_aa: CASSPQYEQYF
v_call: TRBV30; d_call: TRBD1; j_call: TRBJ2-5; cdr3_length: 13; clone_size: -; cdr3_nt: TGTGCCTGGGCAGGGGGCATGGAAGAGACCCAGTACTTC; cdr3_aa: CAWAGGMEETQYF
v_call: TRBV12-5; d_call: TRBD2; j_call: TRBJ2-1; cdr3_length: 18; clone_size: -; cdr3_nt: TGTGCTAGTGGTTTGCCCCCGGCAGCGGGAGGTCTCTACAATGAGCAGTTCTTC; cdr3_aa: CASGLPPAAGGLYNEQFF
v_call: TRBV6-5; d_call: -; j_call: TRBJ2-5; cdr3_length: 15; clone_size: -; cdr3_nt: TGTGCCAGCAGCCCTACCGGGACCCCTAGAGAGACCCAGTACTTC; cdr3_aa: CASSPTGTPRETQYF
v_call: TRBV7-2; d_call: -; j_call: TRBJ1-2; cdr3_length: 16; clone_size: -; cdr3_nt: TGTGCCAGCAGCGTTAGAGGGGGGGTCGACTTCTATGGCTACACCTTC; cdr3_aa: CASSVRGGVDFYGYTF
v_call: TRBV28; d_call: -; j_call: TRBJ2-7; cdr3_length: 11; clone_size: many; cdr3_nt: TGTGCCATCATTAGGGGGGACGAGCAGTACTTC; cdr3_aa: CAIIRGDEQYF
v_call: TRBV28; d_call: -; j_call: TRBJ1-1; cdr3_length: 12; clone_size: -; cdr3_nt: TGTGCCAGCAGCACGGTGAACACTGAAGCTTTCTTT; cdr3_aa: CASSTVNTEAFF
v_call: TRBV28; d_call: TRBD1; j_call: TRBJ2-7; cdr3_length: 15; clone_size: -; cdr3_nt: TGTGCCAGCAGCCTTACCCAGGGGGCCCCCCCCGAGCAGTACTTC; cdr3_aa: CASSLTQGAPPEQYF
v_call: TRBV7-9; d_call: TRBD1; j_call: TRBJ2-5; cdr3_length: 15; clone_size: -; cdr3_nt: TGTGCCAGCAGCTTAGGGGACAGGGGGTACGAGACCCAGTACTTC; cdr3_aa: CASSLGDRGYETQYF
v_call: TRBV4-1; d_call: -; j_call: TRBJ2-3; cdr3_length: 14; clone_size: -; cdr3_nt: TGCGCCAGCAGCCAAGTAGATGCCGGGGGTACGCAGTATTTT; cdr3_aa: CASSQVDAGGTQYF